This TCR beta chain came from a study of blood T cell repertoires in COVID-19. J gave up 5 bases and V 4 bases, and 3 bases lay outside the gene matches. The CDR3 covers 15 residues. Germline lookup yields CDR1 MNHEY and CDR2 SVGEGT. The repertoire was sequenced with immunoSEQ multiplex PCR; TCRdb's copy has only in-frame clones and lacks some. The data contain about 100,000 clones, 85% of them singletons. The sequence was collected from a woman in her seventies with active or convalescent COVID-19. Sequencing was performed on peripheral blood. The V call is TRBV6-2 or TRBV6-3, the J call TRBJ2-2; TRBD2 aligns across 11 bases. DNA for the CDR3: TGTGCCAGCAGTTCCTGGACTAGCGGGACCGGGGAGCTGTTTTTT. Its translation: CASSSWTSGTGELFF.